A single sample is the source of the 21 T cell receptor beta chains below, sequenced in a study of cytomegalovirus exposure and HLA in healthy donors. The PCR ran on 60 Vbeta and 13 Jbeta primers. Using immunoSEQ multiplex PCR, the repertoire was profiled, and TCRdb retains in-frame clones only, with some absent. Found here are 75,000 to 100,000 clones, approximately 74% of them singletons; the top ten hold roughly 3%. Sequencing used PBMCs. These receptors were obtained from a female donor in good health and CMV-seropositive.

The J gene is TRBJ1-6, the V gene TRBV9; TRBD1 matches at 8 bases. The V gene's germline CDR1 is SGDLS and CDR2 YYNGEE. The length of the CDR3 is 14 residues. Unmatched junction bases numbered 4, after V lost 4 bases and J lost 7 bases. CDR3 sequence reads: CASSLGTGNSPLHF. DNA of the CDR3: TGTGCCAGCAGCCTCGGGACAGGCAATTCACCCCTCCACTTT.

This chain uses TRBV29-1 with TRBJ1-4; the D is unclear. The germline gives CDR1 SQVTM, CDR2 ANQGSEA. The CDR3 is made up of 14 amino acids. Trimming took off 4 bases at V and 8 bases at J, with 17 bases between the two ends. The CDR3 DNA sequence: TGCAGCGTTGGGGCCCCTGGGCCTTACGAAAAACTGTTTTTT. Translating gives CSVGAPGPYEKLFF.

The rearrangement links TRBV5-4 to TRBJ1-2, with 7 positions matching TRBD1. Unmatched junction bases numbered 11, after V lost 9 bases and J lost 3 bases. Germline V gene lookup returns CDR1 SGHNT and CDR2 YYREEE (reference sequence). The CDR3 has 14 residues. The CDR3 DNA sequence: TGTGCCACCTCCAAGGCAGGGGGAGACTATGGCTACACCTTC. Encoded protein: CATSKAGGDYGYTF.

The rearrangement links TRBV28 to TRBJ1-4; D unresolved. V lost 3 bases to trimming and J lost 8 bases, with 13 bases between them. The CDR3 has 14 residues. The V gene's germline CDR1 is MDHEN and CDR2 SYDVKM. CDR3 nucleotide sequence: TGTGCCAGCAGTTTTATGGGGAGCGGGGAAAAACTGTTTTTT. Amino acids: CASSFMGSGEKLFF.

For this clone: The junction and the germline gene differ at one end; a read error may be behind it. J is TRBJ1-4 and V is TRBV7-7, with 7 bases lining up with TRBD1. In germline, CDR1 is SSHAT, CDR2 FNYEAQ (reference sequence). There are 15 residues in the CDR3. The CDR3 spells CASSASGGGGEKLFF. The DNA for the CDR3 is TGTGCTAGCAGCGCATCGGGAGGGGGCGGTGAAAAACTGTTTTTT.

CDR3 sequence: CASSPGSGSYEQYF. DNA of the CDR3: TGTGCCAGCAGCCCTGGGAGCGGTTCCTACGAGCAGTACTTC. This chain links TRBV11-3 with TRBJ2-7; maybe TRBD2 (5 bases). CDR1 and CDR2 (germline): SGHNT, YENEEA. The CDR3 covers 14 residues. Deletions cut 5 bases from V and 1 base from J, with 12 bases between.

This rearrangement joins TRBV30 to TRBJ1-3; TRBD1 matches 8 bases. Germline V gene data show CDR1 as GTSNPN and CDR2 as SVGIG (reference sequence). V dropped 4 bases and J dropped 2; count of bases not matched to a gene: 4. The CDR3 spans 14 residues. The DNA for the CDR3 is TGTGCCTGGAAATCACAGGGGGCTGGAAACACCATATATTTT. It is translated as CAWKSQGAGNTIYF.

This chain uses TRBV5-1 with TRBJ1-1; possibly TRBD1 for D (5 bases). CDR1 and CDR2 from the germline V gene are SGHRS and YFSETQ. The CDR3 has 14 amino acids. V was cut by 0 bases and J by 5 bases, with 11 bases left in between. The CDR3 coding sequence is TGCGCCAGCAGCTTGGCCGGGGGAGGAACTGAAGCTTTCTTT. Its protein is CASSLAGGGTEAFF.

The J gene is TRBJ2-3, the V gene TRBV18; 7 bases are shared with TRBD1. The CDR3 contains 16 residues. CDR1 and CDR2 (germline): KGHSH, LQKENI. V lost 6 bases to trimming and J lost 0 bases; unmatched junction nucleotides: 9. This chain's CDR3 is CASSKEQGPSTDTQYF. Written as DNA, the CDR3 is TGTGCCAGCTCGAAGGAACAGGGGCCCAGCACAGATACGCAGTATTTT.

The chain joins TRBV5-5 to TRBJ2-7; tentatively, D is TRBD2 (5 bases). The CDR3 extends over 13 amino acids. Germline loops: CDR1 SGHKS, CDR2 YYEKEE (reference sequence). V lost 4 bases and J 3 bases, leaving 11 bases between the germline ends. This CDR3 reads CASSGLNGYEQYF. The CDR3 DNA is TGTGCCAGCAGCGGACTGAACGGCTACGAGCAGTACTTC.

This rearrangement joins TRBV2 to TRBJ1-5; no definite D call. Between the trimmed V and J ends, which lost 4 bases and 7 bases, there was a span of 14 bases. There are 14 residues in the CDR3. Per germline, CDR1 SNHLY and CDR2 FYNNEI. In DNA, the CDR3 is TGTGCCAGCAGTGGGGCAGGCATCCGGCAGCCCCAGCATTTT. It specifies CASSGAGIRQPQHF.

The chain carries TRBV4-3 and TRBJ2-1, with D tentatively TRBD2 (5 bases). Between the trimmed V and J ends, which lost 1 base and 4 bases, there was a span of 17 bases. The CDR3 runs 17 residues. Germline V gene lookup returns CDR1 LGHNA and CDR2 YSLEER. The chain's CDR3 is CASSQGMVGVKYNEQFF. In DNA, the CDR3 is TGCGCCAGCAGCCAAGGGATGGTGGGAGTAAAGTACAATGAGCAGTTCTTC.

This chain uses TRBV6-6 with TRBJ1-2; TRBD1 matches at 9 bases. The CDR3 is 14 amino acids. Germline CDR1 reads MNHNY; CDR2 reads SVGAGI (reference sequence). The V and J ends lost 6 bases and 3 bases, in that order; junction bases with no gene match: 5. CDR3 sequence reads: CASRDTGGDYGYTF. CDR3 DNA sequence: TGTGCCAGCAGGGACACAGGGGGCGACTATGGCTACACCTTC.

The gene calls are TRBV29-1 and TRBJ2-3; 9 nucleotides line up with TRBD1. The CDR3 runs 15 residues. Germline trimming cut 8 bases from V and 1 base from J; bases unmatched to any gene: 10. Looked up from germline, CDR1 is SQVTM and CDR2 is ANQGSEA. CDR3 sequence: CSLNLGTGRTDTQYF. Here the CDR3 DNA reads TGCAGCCTCAACCTCGGGACAGGGCGCACAGATACGCAGTATTTT.

The CDR3 DNA reads TGTGCCAGCAGCTCCGGGACACATTACTCGAGCTCCTATAATTCACCCCTCCACTTT. Translation: CASSSGTHYSSSYNSPLHF. The chain couples TRBV7-2 to TRBJ1-6, with D maybe TRBD1 (6 bases). The CDR3 consists of 19 residues. V was cut by 4 bases and J by 0 bases, with 19 bases left in between. Per germline, CDR1 SGHTA and CDR2 FQGNSA.

This clone has more than one count but fewer than ten. V gene TRBV27 combines with J gene TRBJ1-5, with D perhaps TRBD1 (6 bases). V was trimmed by 3 bases and J by 7 bases, leaving 13 bases between them. The CDR3 runs to 14 residues. Germline values: CDR1 MNHEY, CDR2 SMNVEV (reference sequence). This CDR3 is CASSLVRGGQPQHF. CDR3 coding DNA: TGTGCCAGCAGTTTGGTCAGGGGTGGGCAGCCCCAGCATTTT.

The chain joins TRBV6-1 to TRBJ2-1; 10 bases are shared with TRBD2. The CDR3 loop spans 15 amino acids. With V trimmed by 6 bases and J by 3 bases, 5 bases remained unmatched. Per germline, CDR1 MNHNS and CDR2 SASEGT. The DNA for the CDR3 is TGTGCCAGCAGGTCTAGCGGGGGCGACTACAATGAGCAGTTCTTC. Its protein is CASRSSGGDYNEQFF.

This clone has only a few counts. Other DNA sequences in the sample encode the same CDR3. The gene calls are TRBV27 and TRBJ1-2; perhaps TRBD1 as D (5 bases). This CDR3 is built from 13 residues. V was pared by 5 bases and J by 4 bases, with 11 bases between. Germline-derived CDR1 and CDR2 are MNHEY and SMNVEV (reference sequence). This chain's CDR3 is CASSPQGPYGYTF. The CDR3 DNA follows: TGTGCCAGCAGTCCTCAGGGTCCCTATGGCTACACCTTC.

The J gene is TRBJ1-6, the V gene TRBV7-9; weak D call: TRBD1 (5 bases). Deletions cut 5 bases from V and 9 bases from J, with 17 bases between. The germline CDR1 and CDR2 sequences are SEHNR and FQNEAQ (reference sequence). The CDR3 contains 15 residues. The DNA of the CDR3 is TGTGCCAGCAGCCTTTCCGGGGGGAAAAGTTCACCCCTCCACTTT. Its protein is CASSLSGGKSSPLHF.

This sequence joins TRBV28 and TRBJ1-5; 7 bases are a match to TRBD1. V shed 7 bases and J 6 bases; nucleotides not matched to a gene: 6. Germline loops: CDR1 MDHEN, CDR2 SYDVKM. The CDR3 consists of 13 residues. The CDR3 protein is CASITNRGQPQHF. As DNA, the CDR3 is TGTGCCAGCATCACTAACAGGGGTCAGCCCCAGCATTTT. Combining the CDR3 with reference TRBV28 and TRBJ1-5 gives the whole variable domain DVKVTQSSRYLVKRTGEKVFLECVQDMDHENMFWYRQDPGLGLRLIYFSYDVKMKEKGDIPEGYSVSREKKERFSLILESASTNQTSMYLCASITNRGQPQHFGDGTRLSIL.

This clone was detected only once. The gene calls are TRBV4-3 and TRBJ2-1, with a possible D match to TRBD2 (5 bases). Germline CDR1 LGHNA, CDR2 YSLEER. The CDR3 length is 15 residues. V was trimmed by 4 bases and J by 4 bases, leaving 14 bases between them. As DNA, the CDR3 is TGCGCCAGCAGCCCCCGGGCTAGCCAGTACAATGAGCAGTTCTTC. Its protein product is CASSPRASQYNEQFF.